These 14 T cell receptor beta chains were sequenced from one sample in a study of blood T cell repertoires in COVID-19. Sequencing used immunoSEQ multiplex PCR; TCRdb keeps in-frame clones, though not all of them. The sample carries fewer than 300,000 clones, over 80% recorded once. Sequenced sample: peripheral blood. These receptors came from a woman in her forties or fifties with COVID-19, enrolled during active disease.

The sample holds a few counts of this clone. V gene TRBV20-1 combines with J gene TRBJ1-1; D perhaps matches TRBD1 (5 bases). Trimming left V 4 bases short and J 4 bases short, with 7 bases between. CDR1 and CDR2 from the germline V gene are DFQATT and SNEGSKA (reference sequence). This CDR3 region has 11 residues. The CDR3 loop reads CSATTVTEAFF. CDR3 in DNA: TGCAGTGCTACGACAGTCACTGAAGCTTTCTTT.

The chain combines TRBV29-1 with TRBJ1-1; D unresolved. CDR3 length: 13 amino acids. Germline CDR1 SQVTM, CDR2 ANQGSEA. The V and J ends lost 8 bases and 0 bases respectively, with 13 bases between them. The CDR3, as DNA: TGCAGCACCGAGGGAGTTATGAACACTGAAGCTTTCTTT. Protein sequence: CSTEGVMNTEAFF.

This rearrangement joins TRBV7-9 to TRBJ2-1; 7 nucleotides align to TRBD2. V lost 10 bases to trimming and J lost 0 bases; unmatched junction nucleotides: 6. The CDR3 sequence is 14 residues long. Germline CDR1 is SEHNR and CDR2 is FQNEAQ (reference sequence). The CDR3 region is CATLALSSYNEQFF. The DNA of the CDR3 is TGTGCCACACTAGCGCTAAGCTCCTACAATGAGCAGTTCTTC.

As for this clone: This CDR3 is also generated by other DNA sequences in the sample. V gene TRBV27 combines with J gene TRBJ2-7, with TRBD1 matching 8 bases. The CDR3 has 14 amino acids. CDR1 and CDR2 (germline): MNHEY, SMNVEV (reference sequence). J lost 3 bases, V lost 6 bases, and 7 bases had no gene match. The DNA of the CDR3 is TGTGCCAGCAGCCCCGGGACAGGCGGCTACGAGCAGTACTTC. Protein: CASSPGTGGYEQYF.

V is TRBV11-3 and J is TRBJ2-2; D ambiguous. The germline V gene has CDR1 SGHNT and CDR2 YENEEA. The CDR3 is 17 residues long. V was clipped by 4 bases and J by 0 bases, with 15 bases between them. The CDR3 here is CASSSWLSAANTGELFF. Here the CDR3 DNA reads TGTGCCAGCAGCTCGTGGCTGTCCGCCGCGAACACCGGGGAGCTGTTTTTT.

This chain uses TRBV6-5 with TRBJ2-5, with D possibly TRBD1 on 5 matching bases. The V gene's germline CDR1 is MNHEY and CDR2 SVGAGI. V lost 8 bases to trimming and J lost 7 bases, with 20 bases between them. The CDR3 loop spans 14 amino acids. The CDR3 region has the DNA TGTGCCAGCTCAAGGGCAGGGAAAGTAGGGACCCAGTACTTC. Protein product: CASSRAGKVGTQYF.

The J gene is TRBJ2-1, the V gene TRBV5-6, with 7 bases matching TRBD2. This CDR3 region has 17 residues. V trimming: 2 bases; J trimming: 3 bases; junction bases outside the gene matches: 11. Germline-derived CDR1 and CDR2 are SGHDT and YYEEEE. Here the CDR3 DNA reads TGTGCCAGCAGCTTACGAGTAGCGGGTCGTCTCTACAATGAGCAGTTCTTC. As protein: CASSLRVAGRLYNEQFF.

The rearrangement links TRBV30 to TRBJ1-5; D unresolved. The CDR3 is 15 residues long. Looked up from germline, CDR1 is GTSNPN and CDR2 is SVGIG (reference sequence). The V end was cut by 1 base, the J end by 4 bases, with 14 bases between. The CDR3 loop is CAWSDRGGRNQPQHF. The CDR3 coding sequence is TGTGCCTGGAGTGATCGGGGAGGCAGGAATCAGCCCCAGCATTTT.

This chain links TRBV2 with TRBJ2-6; TRBD1 is a possible D gene (6 bases). Germline-derived CDR1 and CDR2 are SNHLY and FYNNEI. The CDR3 spans 14 residues. V lost 9 bases and J 0 bases, leaving 9 bases between the germline ends. The CDR3 region is CARTGVSGANVLTF. In DNA form, the CDR3 reads TGTGCCAGGACAGGTGTCTCTGGGGCCAACGTCCTGACTTTC.

This chain links TRBV7-9 with TRBJ2-2; 7 bases are shared with TRBD2. Germline V gene sequence: CDR1 SEHNR, CDR2 FQNEAQ (reference sequence). This CDR3 is built from 14 residues. Germline trimming cut 5 bases from V and 2 bases from J; bases unmatched to any gene: 2. For the CDR3, the DNA is TGTGCCAGCAGCGTGGGACTAAACACCGGGGAGCTGTTTTTT. Protein sequence: CASSVGLNTGELFF. Filled out from reference TRBV7-9 and TRBJ2-2, the complete variable domain reads DTGVSQNPRHKITKRGQNVTFRCDPISEHNRLYWYRQTLGQGPEFLTYFQNEAQLEKSRLLSDRFSAERPKGSFSTLEIQRTEQGDSAMYLCASSVGLNTGELFFGEGSRLTVL.

The rearrangement joins TRBV6-2 or TRBV6-3 to TRBJ2-3, with 7 bases identical to TRBD2. There are 15 residues in the CDR3. V trimming: 5 bases; J trimming: 0 bases; junction bases outside the gene matches: 5. Germline assignment: CDR1 MNHEY and CDR2 SVGEGT. CDR3 protein: CASSAQRGSTDTQYF. The CDR3 nucleotides read TGTGCCAGCAGTGCACAGCGGGGCAGCACAGATACGCAGTATTTT.

The V and J genes are TRBV5-1 and TRBJ1-1, with D hard to call. The CDR3 totals 13 residues. The germline V gene has CDR1 SGHRS and CDR2 YFSETQ. V was pared by 0 bases and J by 6 bases, with 9 bases between. The CDR3 loop is CASSLEPRSEAFF. CDR3 DNA: TGCGCCAGCAGCTTGGAGCCCCGGTCTGAAGCTTTCTTT.

The V and J genes are TRBV7-9 and TRBJ1-2; D call uncertain. This CDR3 region has 14 residues. V was trimmed by 2 bases and J by 8 bases, leaving 15 bases between them. CDR1 and CDR2 from the germline V gene are SEHNR and FQNEAQ (reference sequence). In DNA form, the CDR3 reads TGTGCCAGCAGCTTATCCGGTCCGGCGGTCGGCTACACCTTC. This encodes CASSLSGPAVGYTF.

This rearrangement joins TRBV12-5 to TRBJ2-1, with TRBD1 identical over 10 bases. The length of the CDR3 is 15 residues. The V gene's germline CDR1 is LGHNT and CDR2 FRNRAP. V trimming: 1 base; J trimming: 10 bases; junction bases outside the gene matches: 7. CDR3 nucleotide sequence: TGTGCTAGTGGTTTGGAGGACAGGGGGAAAGTCGAGCAGTTCTTC. Its protein product is CASGLEDRGKVEQFF. Full variable domain (remainder filled in from reference TRBV12-5 and TRBJ2-1): DARVTQTPRHKVTEMGQEVTMRCQPILGHNTVFWYRQTMMQGLELLAYFRNRAPLDDSGMPKDRFSAEMPDATLATLKIQPSEPRDSAVYFCASGLEDRGKVEQFFGPGTRLTVL.